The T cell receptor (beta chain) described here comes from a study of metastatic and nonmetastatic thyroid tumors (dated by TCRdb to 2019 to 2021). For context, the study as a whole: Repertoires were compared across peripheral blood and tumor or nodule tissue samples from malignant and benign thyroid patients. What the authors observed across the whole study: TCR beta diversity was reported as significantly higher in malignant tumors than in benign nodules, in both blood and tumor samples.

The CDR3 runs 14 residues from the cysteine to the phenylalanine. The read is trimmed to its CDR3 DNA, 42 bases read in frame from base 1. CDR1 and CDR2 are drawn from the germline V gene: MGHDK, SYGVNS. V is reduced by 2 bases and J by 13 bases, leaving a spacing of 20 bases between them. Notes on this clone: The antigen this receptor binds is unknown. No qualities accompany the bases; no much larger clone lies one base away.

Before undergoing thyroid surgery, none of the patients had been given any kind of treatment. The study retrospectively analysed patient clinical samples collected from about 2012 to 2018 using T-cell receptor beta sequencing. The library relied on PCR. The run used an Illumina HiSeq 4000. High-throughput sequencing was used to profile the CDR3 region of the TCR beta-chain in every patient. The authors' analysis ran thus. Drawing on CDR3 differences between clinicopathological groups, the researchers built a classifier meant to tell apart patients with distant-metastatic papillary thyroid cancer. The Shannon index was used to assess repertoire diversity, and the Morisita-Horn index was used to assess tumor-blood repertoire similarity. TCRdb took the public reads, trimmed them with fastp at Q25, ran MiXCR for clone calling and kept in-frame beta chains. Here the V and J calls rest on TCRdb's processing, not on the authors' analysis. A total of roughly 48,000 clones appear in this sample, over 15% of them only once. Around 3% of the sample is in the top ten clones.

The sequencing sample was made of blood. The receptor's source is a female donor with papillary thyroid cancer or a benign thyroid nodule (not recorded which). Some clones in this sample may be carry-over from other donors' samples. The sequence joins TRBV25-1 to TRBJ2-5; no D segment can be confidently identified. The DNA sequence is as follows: TGTGCCAGCAGTGAAAGGATGTCCCAAGAGGCCCGGTACTTC. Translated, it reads CASSERMSQEARYF.